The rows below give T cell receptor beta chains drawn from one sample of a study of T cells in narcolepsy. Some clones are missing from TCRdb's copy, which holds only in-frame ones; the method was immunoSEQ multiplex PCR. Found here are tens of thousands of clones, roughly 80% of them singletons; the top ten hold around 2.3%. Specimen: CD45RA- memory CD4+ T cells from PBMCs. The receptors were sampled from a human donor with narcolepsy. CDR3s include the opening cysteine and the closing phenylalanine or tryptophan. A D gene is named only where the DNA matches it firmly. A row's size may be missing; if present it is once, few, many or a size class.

cdr3_nt: TGTGCCTGGAGTTGGCACGGGAACACTGAAGCTTTCTTT
cdr3_aa: CAWSWHGNTEAFF
d_call: -
j_call: TRBJ1-1
v_call: TRBV30
clone_size: -

cdr3_nt: TGTGCCAGCAGTGACTTAGGCAATCAGCCCCAGCATTTT
cdr3_aa: CASSDLGNQPQHF
d_call: -
j_call: TRBJ1-5
v_call: TRBV6-8
clone_size: once

cdr3_nt: TGTGCCAGCAGCACCTCTAGCTACGATACGCAGTATTTT
cdr3_aa: CASSTSSYDTQYF
d_call: -
j_call: TRBJ2-3
v_call: TRBV6-4
clone_size: -

cdr3_nt: TGTGCCAGCCTTCGGACAGCTCGGCAGGCCTATGGCTACACCTTC
cdr3_aa: CASLRTARQAYGYTF
d_call: -
j_call: TRBJ1-2
v_call: TRBV2
clone_size: few

cdr3_nt: TGTGCCAGCAGCCGTCTCCTGGGACAGGGAGACGAGCAGTACTTC
cdr3_aa: CASSRLLGQGDEQYF
d_call: TRBD1
j_call: TRBJ2-7
v_call: TRBV5-7
clone_size: once

cdr3_nt: TGTGCCAGTAGTATTCAGAGCTCCTACAATGAGCAGTTCTTC
cdr3_aa: CASSIQSSYNEQFF
d_call: -
j_call: TRBJ2-1
v_call: TRBV19
clone_size: -

cdr3_nt: TGTGCCAGCAGTTTAGCGGGACTCTCCTACAATGAGCAGTTCTTC
cdr3_aa: CASSLAGLSYNEQFF
d_call: TRBD2
j_call: TRBJ2-1
v_call: TRBV6-5
clone_size: few

cdr3_nt: TGTGCCAGCAGCTTTGCCCACGTTATAGGGGCTTTCTTT
cdr3_aa: CASSFAHVIGAFF
d_call: -
j_call: TRBJ1-1
v_call: TRBV11-3
clone_size: -

cdr3_nt: TGCGCCAGCAGGCCTGAGGGGTGTCAAGAACAAGAGATAGGATACTTC
cdr3_aa: CASRPEGCQEQEIGYF
d_call: -
j_call: TRBJ2-5
v_call: TRBV23-1
clone_size: -

cdr3_nt: TGTGCCTGGAGTGTTTTGGGGAGCTACTATGGCTACACCTTC
cdr3_aa: CAWSVLGSYYGYTF
d_call: -
j_call: TRBJ1-2
v_call: TRBV30
clone_size: -

cdr3_nt: TGTGCCAGCACCAGTCGGGAGACCCAGTACTTC
cdr3_aa: CASTSRETQYF
d_call: -
j_call: TRBJ2-5
v_call: TRBV7-6
clone_size: -

cdr3_nt: TGTGCCAGCAGTTCACCGGGACAGCCCGCCGACGAGCAGTACTTC
cdr3_aa: CASSSPGQPADEQYF
d_call: TRBD1
j_call: TRBJ2-7
v_call: TRBV6-9
clone_size: -

cdr3_nt: TGTGCCAGCAGTCCTCTGGTTGGTCGGGAGAGACAAGAGACCCAGTACTTC
cdr3_aa: CASSPLVGRERQETQYF
d_call: -
j_call: TRBJ2-5
v_call: TRBV28
clone_size: -

cdr3_nt: TGTGCCAGCAGTTTACTGGCGGGGTCCGCTTCAACCCACCCAAAAAACATTCAGTACTTC
cdr3_aa: CASSLLAGSASTHPKNIQYF
d_call: -
j_call: TRBJ2-4
v_call: TRBV27
clone_size: -

cdr3_nt: TGCAGCGTTAGGGCGGATGAGCAGTTCTTC
cdr3_aa: CSVRADEQFF
d_call: -
j_call: TRBJ2-1
v_call: TRBV29-1
clone_size: -

cdr3_nt: TGTGCCAGCAGCGCCGGGACAGCGTCAAACGTGGGCAATCAGCCCCAGCATTTT
cdr3_aa: CASSAGTASNVGNQPQHF
d_call: TRBD1
j_call: TRBJ1-5
v_call: TRBV5-8
clone_size: -

cdr3_nt: TGTGCCAGCAGCATTGGTGTAGCCCTCTCCTACAATGAGCAGTTCTTC
cdr3_aa: CASSIGVALSYNEQFF
d_call: -
j_call: TRBJ2-1
v_call: TRBV11-3
clone_size: -

cdr3_nt: TGTGCCAGCAGCCATGCGGGCGATACGCAGTATTTT
cdr3_aa: CASSHAGDTQYF
d_call: -
j_call: TRBJ2-3
v_call: TRBV7-8
clone_size: -

cdr3_nt: TGTGCCAGCAGTTACCGGGGGAGGGACACTGAAGCTTTCTTT
cdr3_aa: CASSYRGRDTEAFF
d_call: -
j_call: TRBJ1-1
v_call: TRBV6-6
clone_size: -

cdr3_nt: TGTGCCAGCAGTTTGGCGGGGTTTCAGAACACTGAAGCTTTCTTT
cdr3_aa: CASSLAGFQNTEAFF
d_call: -
j_call: TRBJ1-1
v_call: TRBV28
clone_size: -

cdr3_nt: TGTGCCATCAGGGGGGGGCAAGGGACCCAGTACTTC
cdr3_aa: CAIRGGQGTQYF
d_call: -
j_call: TRBJ2-5
v_call: TRBV10-3
clone_size: -

cdr3_nt: TGTGCCAGCAGTCGGGGGACAGGGGCCTACGAGCAGTACTTC
cdr3_aa: CASSRGTGAYEQYF
d_call: TRBD1
j_call: TRBJ2-7
v_call: TRBV14
clone_size: few

cdr3_nt: TGTGCCACCACACGGACAGGAGGAACGACCGGGGAGCTGTTTTTT
cdr3_aa: CATTRTGGTTGELFF
d_call: TRBD1
j_call: TRBJ2-2
v_call: TRBV19
clone_size: -

cdr3_nt: TGTGCCAGCTCACCACAGGGGGCGCATGGCTACACCTTC
cdr3_aa: CASSPQGAHGYTF
d_call: TRBD1
j_call: TRBJ1-2
v_call: TRBV18
clone_size: -

cdr3_nt: TGCGCCAGCAGCTGGGACGGGGTCGCGACTGAAGCTTTCTTT
cdr3_aa: CASSWDGVATEAFF
d_call: -
j_call: TRBJ1-1
v_call: TRBV5-1
clone_size: -

cdr3_nt: TGTGCCAGTAGTATAGATAGGGAGAATTACAATGAGCAGTTCTTC
cdr3_aa: CASSIDRENYNEQFF
d_call: -
j_call: TRBJ2-1
v_call: TRBV19
clone_size: -

cdr3_nt: TGTGCCAGCAGTGAAGAAGGGTCCAGCTCTGGAAACACCATATATTTT
cdr3_aa: CASSEEGSSSGNTIYF
d_call: -
j_call: TRBJ1-3
v_call: TRBV2
clone_size: few

cdr3_nt: TGTGCCAGCAGTGAAGTTAATCCCGGGACAGGGGGCGGAAACACCATATATTTT
cdr3_aa: CASSEVNPGTGGGNTIYF
d_call: TRBD1
j_call: TRBJ1-3
v_call: TRBV2
clone_size: -

cdr3_nt: TGTGCCAGCAGCTTTATGACAGTGAACACCGGGGAGCTGTTTTTT
cdr3_aa: CASSFMTVNTGELFF
d_call: -
j_call: TRBJ2-2
v_call: TRBV5-4
clone_size: -

cdr3_nt: TGTGCCAGCAGATTTAGCGGGGAGACCCAGTACTTC
cdr3_aa: CASRFSGETQYF
d_call: TRBD2
j_call: TRBJ2-5
v_call: TRBV7-8
clone_size: -

cdr3_nt: TGTGCCAGCAGCCCCCATTTGATAGCGGGAGCGGGGACCCAGTACTTC
cdr3_aa: CASSPHLIAGAGTQYF
d_call: TRBD2
j_call: TRBJ2-5
v_call: TRBV11-2
clone_size: few

cdr3_nt: TGCGCCAGCAATGGGGGAGGGGGCCGGTGGGGCAATGAGCAGTTCTTC
cdr3_aa: CASNGGGGRWGNEQFF
d_call: -
j_call: TRBJ2-1
v_call: TRBV23-1
clone_size: -

cdr3_nt: TGTGCCACCAGCAGTTACCTCAGGGATAATTCACCCCTCCACTTT
cdr3_aa: CATSSYLRDNSPLHF
d_call: -
j_call: TRBJ1-6
v_call: TRBV15
clone_size: -

cdr3_nt: TGTGCCAGCAGTGGTGCAGAGTATGGCTACACCTTC
cdr3_aa: CASSGAEYGYTF
d_call: -
j_call: TRBJ1-2
v_call: TRBV2
clone_size: -

cdr3_nt: TGTGCCAGCAGTCGTAGCGGGAGGGGATCCTACGAGCAGTACTTC
cdr3_aa: CASSRSGRGSYEQYF
d_call: TRBD2
j_call: TRBJ2-7
v_call: TRBV27
clone_size: -

cdr3_nt: TGCAGCGCCACCGGGACGGCGAACACCGGGGAGCTGTTTTTT
cdr3_aa: CSATGTANTGELFF
d_call: -
j_call: TRBJ2-2
v_call: TRBV29-1
clone_size: -

cdr3_nt: TGTGCCAGCAGCTTAGACAGGAGCTACGCGGCCAAAAACATTCAGTACTTC
cdr3_aa: CASSLDRSYAAKNIQYF
d_call: -
j_call: TRBJ2-4
v_call: TRBV7-2
clone_size: few

cdr3_nt: TGTGCCAGCAGCTTTTTTGGCGTCAGTGAAGCTTTCTTT
cdr3_aa: CASSFFGVSEAFF
d_call: -
j_call: TRBJ1-1
v_call: TRBV5-6
clone_size: -

cdr3_nt: TGTGCCTGGAGTGTACCCCAGAGCCCAGGCTATGGCTACACCTTC
cdr3_aa: CAWSVPQSPGYGYTF
d_call: -
j_call: TRBJ1-2
v_call: TRBV30
clone_size: -

cdr3_nt: TGCGCCAGCGAGAGGACTAGCGGGAGAATTGATGAGCAGTTCTTC
cdr3_aa: CASERTSGRIDEQFF
d_call: TRBD2
j_call: TRBJ2-1
v_call: TRBV5-1
clone_size: few

cdr3_nt: TGTGCCTGGGCGCCGAGCCACAATGAGCAGTTCTTC
cdr3_aa: CAWAPSHNEQFF
d_call: -
j_call: TRBJ2-1
v_call: TRBV30
clone_size: once

cdr3_nt: TGCGCCAGCAGCTTTACCGGGACAGGGCAGGAGACCCAGTACTTC
cdr3_aa: CASSFTGTGQETQYF
d_call: TRBD1
j_call: TRBJ2-5
v_call: TRBV5-1
clone_size: -

cdr3_nt: TGTGCCAGCACGAGGGGGTATAATGAAAAACTGTTTTTT
cdr3_aa: CASTRGYNEKLFF
d_call: -
j_call: TRBJ1-4
v_call: TRBV2
clone_size: -

cdr3_nt: TGTGCCAGCAGTGACGCAGCATATAATTCACCCCTCCACTTT
cdr3_aa: CASSDAAYNSPLHF
d_call: -
j_call: TRBJ1-6
v_call: TRBV6-5
clone_size: -

cdr3_nt: TGTGCCAGCAGCTTAGTTGGAACTAGCTTGGCAGATACGCAGTATTTT
cdr3_aa: CASSLVGTSLADTQYF
d_call: -
j_call: TRBJ2-3
v_call: TRBV7-6
clone_size: -

cdr3_nt: TGTGCCTGGATAGCGGGAGGATATCTAAATGAGCAGTTCTTC
cdr3_aa: CAWIAGGYLNEQFF
d_call: TRBD2
j_call: TRBJ2-1
v_call: TRBV30
clone_size: -

cdr3_nt: TGTGCCAGCAGCTTAGAAAGCGGCAATGAGCAGTTCTTC
cdr3_aa: CASSLESGNEQFF
d_call: -
j_call: TRBJ2-1
v_call: TRBV11-3
clone_size: -

cdr3_nt: TGTGCCAGTAGTCCCACGGGACAGGGGAACGAAGCTTTCTTT
cdr3_aa: CASSPTGQGNEAFF
d_call: TRBD1
j_call: TRBJ1-1
v_call: TRBV19
clone_size: -

cdr3_nt: TGCAGCGTTTATACGATGAACACTGAAGCTTTCTTT
cdr3_aa: CSVYTMNTEAFF
d_call: -
j_call: TRBJ1-1
v_call: TRBV29-1
clone_size: -

cdr3_nt: TGCGCCAGCAGCAGCGGGACTAGCGGTTTTAACACAGATACGCAGTATTTT
cdr3_aa: CASSSGTSGFNTDTQYF
d_call: TRBD2
j_call: TRBJ2-3
v_call: TRBV5-1
clone_size: -

cdr3_nt: TGCGCCAGCAGTCTCGTGGGTGGTAATTCACCCCTCCACTTT
cdr3_aa: CASSLVGGNSPLHF
d_call: -
j_call: TRBJ1-6
v_call: TRBV23-1
clone_size: -

cdr3_nt: TGTGCCAGCAGGGACTTCTCCTCCGAGGACACTGAAGCTTTCTTT
cdr3_aa: CASRDFSSEDTEAFF
d_call: -
j_call: TRBJ1-1
v_call: TRBV27
clone_size: few

cdr3_nt: TGCGCCAGCAGCTTGGGCCCCCAGTCAGCGAACACTGAAGCTTTCTTT
cdr3_aa: CASSLGPQSANTEAFF
d_call: -
j_call: TRBJ1-1
v_call: TRBV5-1
clone_size: -

cdr3_nt: TGTGCCAGTAGAACAGCTCATAGCAATCAGCCCCAGCATTTT
cdr3_aa: CASRTAHSNQPQHF
d_call: -
j_call: TRBJ1-5
v_call: TRBV19
clone_size: -

cdr3_nt: TGTGCCAGCAGCCGTAGACTGGGGAGTAGCGATGAGCAGTTCTTC
cdr3_aa: CASSRRLGSSDEQFF
d_call: -
j_call: TRBJ2-1
v_call: TRBV11-3
clone_size: -

cdr3_nt: TGTGCCAGCAGTCCCCGAACTACCAGCTACGAGCAGTACTTC
cdr3_aa: CASSPRTTSYEQYF
d_call: -
j_call: TRBJ2-7
v_call: TRBV27
clone_size: -

cdr3_nt: TGTGCTAGTGGTTTTTTCAATCGACGGGAAGCTTTCTTT
cdr3_aa: CASGFFNRREAFF
d_call: -
j_call: TRBJ1-1
v_call: TRBV12-5
clone_size: -

cdr3_nt: TGTGCCAGCACGGGGACAGGGGGCAGTGGCTACGAGCAGTACTTC
cdr3_aa: CASTGTGGSGYEQYF
d_call: TRBD1
j_call: TRBJ2-7
v_call: TRBV6-5
clone_size: -

cdr3_nt: TGTGCCAGCAGCCGGACAGACAGGGCCGAGACCCAGTACTTC
cdr3_aa: CASSRTDRAETQYF
d_call: TRBD1
j_call: TRBJ2-5
v_call: TRBV4-2
clone_size: -